This T cell receptor beta chain appears in the sequencing data of a study of T cell responses to AZD1222 COVID-19 vaccine. Across the study: Second-dose intervals near 4 or 12 weeks were combined. Findings of the study overall: Increased Spike-specific TCR breadth and depth were observed after two AZD1222 doses. Females made up more of the donors, who were largely white British, and clonal diversity may have come out too low. Close to half of spike-specific TCRs reportedly recognize unmutated variant regions.

The data were produced by immunoSEQ multiplex PCR, yet TCRdb's version contains in-frame clones alone and is incomplete. The table includes around 100,000 clones, 88% detected once. This clone was counted a few times. Its target is not known. V was shortened by 3 bases and J by 2 bases, with 12 bases between the two germline ends. Germline assignment: CDR1 MRHNA and CDR2 SNTAGT. CDR3 length: 15 amino acids. The chain uses TRBV6-4 and TRBJ2-3, with a weak D call TRBD2 (6 bases). The sequence came from an adult in good health. The material sequenced was peripheral blood, taken on day 0 of AZD1222 vaccination. CDR3: CASSDGRENTDTQYF. CDR3 in DNA: TGTGCCAGCAGTGATGGACGGGAGAACACAGATACGCAGTATTTT.